Listed below are T cell receptor beta chains from one sample, sequenced in a study of human T cells and chemical hapten exposure. TCRdb re-called the RACE reads through MiXCR, storing one row per CDR3 protein. The table lists approximately 110,000 distinct CDR3 sequences, nearly 35% of them singletons, with roughly 2.5% in the top ten. The sequencing here drew on whole blood, taken in connection with sensitization to the hapten diphenylcyclopropenone (DPC). These TCRs come from a man aged 35 to 55 with alopecia areata. Some clones in this sample may be carry-over from other donors' samples. The CDR3 runs from the conserved cysteine through the conserved F or W. Each record gives: V gene, D gene, J gene, CDR3 length, clone size, CDR3 DNA, CDR3 protein. A D gene is named only where the DNA matches it firmly. The listing skips clone size in some rows; elsewhere it reads once, few, many or a size class.

>TRBV7-2|-|TRBJ1-4|14|-
TGTGCCAGCAGCTTTGGCGGCAGCTATGAAAAACTGTTTTTT
CASSFGGSYEKLFF
>TRBV18|TRBD1|TRBJ1-1|15|few
TGTGCCAGCTCACCTTCGACAGGGGAGGGGACTGAAGCTTTCTTT
CASSPSTGEGTEAFF
>TRBV12-3/TRBV12-4|-|TRBJ2-5|14|-
TGTGCCACCACGGGGAACGACGAAGGAGAGACCCAGTACTTC
CATTGNDEGETQYF
>TRBV5-6|-|TRBJ1-1|16|-
TGTGCCAGCACCATCTTGGGGGCGGCTGGGGGCACTGAAGCTTTCTTT
CASTILGAAGGTEAFF
>TRBV11-2|-|TRBJ2-1|15|-
TGTGCCAGCAGCTTAAATCCGGCGGGGTACAATGAGCAGTTCTTC
CASSLNPAGYNEQFF
>TRBV4-3|-|TRBJ2-2|16|few
TGCGCCAGCAGCCAAGATGGAGGGACCGGCACCGGGGAGCTGTTTTTT
CASSQDGGTGTGELFF
>TRBV12-3/TRBV12-4|-|TRBJ2-4|15|few
TGTGCCAGCAGTCACCAGGGTTTAGCCAAAAACATTCAGTACTTC
CASSHQGLAKNIQYF
>TRBV29-1|-|TRBJ2-3|13|few
TGCAGCGCCCTGATACTAGGGACAGATACGCAGTATTTT
CSALILGTDTQYF
>TRBV28|-|TRBJ1-1|12|-
TGTGCCAGCAGTTTCGGCAACACTGAAGCTTTCTTT
CASSFGNTEAFF
>TRBV6-2/TRBV6-3|-|TRBJ2-7|12|-
TGTGCCAGCAGTTACTCGGGCGACGAGCAGTACTTC
CASSYSGDEQYF
>TRBV6-6|-|TRBJ2-3|14|few
TGTGCCAGCAGTTATCAGTCTAGCACAGATACGCAGTATTTT
CASSYQSSTDTQYF
>TRBV28|-|TRBJ2-7|14|few
TGTGCCAGCAGTTCCTTAGTGAGCTCCTACGAGCAGTACTTC
CASSSLVSSYEQYF
>TRBV28|TRBD1|TRBJ1-6|14|-
TGTGCCAGCAGTTTAAGGGGGCCGGATTCACCCCTCCACTTT
CASSLRGPDSPLHF
>TRBV7-9|-|TRBJ1-1|14|few
TGTGCCAGCAGCTTCAGCGGCCAAAGGTCTGAAGCTTTCTTT
CASSFSGQRSEAFF
>TRBV5-6|-|TRBJ2-5|13|-
TGTGCCAGCCAGAAATCCGGGGCGATGACCCAGTACTTC
CASQKSGAMTQYF
>TRBV5-1|TRBD1|TRBJ2-1|14|-
TGCGCCAGCAGCTTGGGTGGACAGGGGAATGAGCAGTTCTTC
CASSLGGQGNEQFF
>TRBV14|-|TRBJ1-2|14|-
TGTGCCAGCAGCCCACTGGGCCACGGCAGTGGCTACACCTTC
CASSPLGHGSGYTF
>TRBV7-6|-|TRBJ2-7|15|-
TGTGCCAGCAGCTTGTATCGCGGCGGATTTGGGGAGCAGTACTTC
CASSLYRGGFGEQYF
>TRBV18|TRBD2|TRBJ2-4|14|-
TGTGCCAGCCGACCTTCGCGGGAGGTCAACATTCAGTACTTC
CASRPSREVNIQYF
>TRBV28|-|TRBJ1-1|11|few
TGTGCCAGCAGTTTACGCTTTGGGGCTTTCTTT
CASSLRFGAFF
>TRBV5-1|TRBD2|TRBJ2-3|15|once
TGCGCCAGCAGCTTGAGGGGACTAGCGGCAGATACGCAGTATTTT
CASSLRGLAADTQYF
>TRBV4-2|-|TRBJ1-5|15|-
TGTGCCAGCAGCCAAGAATACAGTAGCAATCAGCCCCAGCATTTT
CASSQEYSSNQPQHF
>TRBV20-1|TRBD2|TRBJ2-1|13|few
TGCAGTGCTCGGGGACTAGCGGCCAATGAGCAGTTCTTC
CSARGLAANEQFF
>TRBV20-1|TRBD2|TRBJ2-3|19|few
TGCAGTGCTAGAGATCTACTGATGACTAGCGGGAGTGCCACAGATACGCAGTATTTT
CSARDLLMTSGSATDTQYF
>TRBV18|-|TRBJ1-1|15|-
TGTGCCAGCTCACCGTCCGGGCAGGGCAACACTGAAGCTTTCTTT
CASSPSGQGNTEAFF
>TRBV6-1|-|TRBJ2-5|15|few
TGTGCCAGCAGTGAACATCGAACTAACCTAGAGACCCAGTACTTC
CASSEHRTNLETQYF
>TRBV20-1|TRBD1|TRBJ2-5|14|-
TGCAGTGCCTGGACAGGGTATAGTGGAAAGACCCAGTACTTC
CSAWTGYSGKTQYF
>TRBV29-1|-|TRBJ1-1|11|few
TGCAGCGTTGCAGTGAACACTGAAGCTTTCTTT
CSVAVNTEAFF
>TRBV3-1|TRBD1|TRBJ2-5|15|-
TGTGCCAGCAGTCTAGTCACAGGGGGCGATGAGACCCAGTACTTC
CASSLVTGGDETQYF
>TRBV9|-|TRBJ1-3|17|-
TGTGCCAGCAGCGTATTCAATCAGTGGGACCCTGGAAACACCATATATTTT
CASSVFNQWDPGNTIYF
>TRBV7-2|TRBD1|TRBJ1-6|17|once
TGTGCCAGCAGCTCCCGAAGTACAGGGGGAGGAAATTCACCCCTCCACTTT
CASSSRSTGGGNSPLHF
>TRBV5-1|-|TRBJ1-1|14|few
TGCGCCAGCAGCTTGCAGAGCATGAACACTGAAGCTTTCTTT
CASSLQSMNTEAFF
>TRBV18|TRBD2|TRBJ2-1|17|few
TGTGCCAGCTCACCAATAATGGGACTAGCGGGAGGAGGTGAGCAGTTCTTC
CASSPIMGLAGGGEQFF
>TRBV5-1|TRBD1|TRBJ2-3|16|-
TGCGCCAGCAGCTTCCTGGGACAGGGGGTCACAGATACGCAGTATTTT
CASSFLGQGVTDTQYF
>TRBV24-1|-|TRBJ2-3|13|few
TGTGCCACCAGTGATCCGTCGACAGATACGCAGTATTTT
CATSDPSTDTQYF
>TRBV7-6|TRBD2|TRBJ2-7|14|-
TGTGCCAGCAGCCGGACTAGCGGGACCTACGAGCAGTACTTC
CASSRTSGTYEQYF
>TRBV15|-|TRBJ1-1|15|few
TGTGCCACCAGCAGAGTTGGGGCGATGAACACTGAAGCTTTCTTT
CATSRVGAMNTEAFF
>TRBV20-1|-|TRBJ2-3|18|-
TGCAGTGCTAAGCACCCTAGCTTCCTTAGCGGAAGCACAGATACGCAGTATTTT
CSAKHPSFLSGSTDTQYF
>TRBV28|-|TRBJ2-5|14|-
TGTGCCAGCAGCTCACGTCTGGGGGGCGAGACCCAGTACTTC
CASSSRLGGETQYF
>TRBV6-2/TRBV6-3|-|TRBJ1-4|14|-
TGTGCCAGCAGTTACGGGGGGAGTAATGAAAAACTGTTTTTT
CASSYGGSNEKLFF
>TRBV6-5|TRBD1|TRBJ2-6|16|-
TGTGCCAGCAGAGACAGGGGAGGTGCTGGGGCCAACGTCCTGACTTTC
CASRDRGGAGANVLTF
>TRBV29-1|TRBD2|TRBJ2-3|15|-
TGCAGCGGGTCCTTCGGGACTAGTAACGCAGATACGCAGTATTTT
CSGSFGTSNADTQYF
>TRBV4-3|-|TRBJ1-2|20|few
TGCGCCAGCAGCGACGCGTTCGAGAGGCTAGCCACACTTACTATTAATGGCTACACCTTC
CASSDAFERLATLTINGYTF
>TRBV29-1|TRBD1|TRBJ1-2|11|-
TGCAGCGTGCAGGGGGCGGATGGCTACACCTTC
CSVQGADGYTF
>TRBV5-1|TRBD2|TRBJ2-5|16|-
TGCGCCAGCAGCCCTGGGACTAGCGGGGGTAAAGAGACCCAGTACTTC
CASSPGTSGGKETQYF
>TRBV7-2|TRBD1|TRBJ2-4|18|-
TGTGCCAGCAGGGATCCGGGACAGGGGGCTCTAGCCAAAAACATTCAGTACTTC
CASRDPGQGALAKNIQYF
>TRBV6-5|TRBD1|TRBJ1-2|15|few
TGTGCCAGCAGTTGGACAGGGGGCCTCGTCTATGGCTACACCTTC
CASSWTGGLVYGYTF
>TRBV20-1|-|TRBJ2-5|14|few
TGCAGTGCTAGAGATCACATGGGCCAAGAGACCCAGTACTTC
CSARDHMGQETQYF
>TRBV25-1|-|TRBJ1-3|15|-
TGTGCCAGCAGCGCGGCAGGGATTAGAGGAAACACCATATATTTT
CASSAAGIRGNTIYF
>TRBV9|-|TRBJ2-1|12|few
TGTGCCAGCAGCGCCCAGTACAATGAGCAGTTCTTC
CASSAQYNEQFF
>TRBV6-2/TRBV6-3|-|TRBJ2-1|12|-
TGTGCCAGCAGTTACTCCGCCAATGAGCAGTTCTTC
CASSYSANEQFF
>TRBV5-5|TRBD1|TRBJ1-1|16|-
TGTGCCAGCAGCCCGGACAGGGGAGTGATGAACACTGAAGCTTTCTTT
CASSPDRGVMNTEAFF
>TRBV6-2/TRBV6-3|TRBD1|TRBJ2-7|14|-
TGTGCCAGCAGTTACTATGGACAGGGGTACGAGCAGTACTTC
CASSYYGQGYEQYF
>TRBV6-6|TRBD2|TRBJ2-7|16|-
TGTGCCAGCAGTCCCTTGGGTAGCGGGGCCCCCTACGAGCAGTACTTC
CASSPLGSGAPYEQYF
>TRBV6-2/TRBV6-3|-|TRBJ2-5|15|few
TGTGCCAGCAGTTACTCGAACAGCTACCAAGAGACCCAGTACTTC
CASSYSNSYQETQYF